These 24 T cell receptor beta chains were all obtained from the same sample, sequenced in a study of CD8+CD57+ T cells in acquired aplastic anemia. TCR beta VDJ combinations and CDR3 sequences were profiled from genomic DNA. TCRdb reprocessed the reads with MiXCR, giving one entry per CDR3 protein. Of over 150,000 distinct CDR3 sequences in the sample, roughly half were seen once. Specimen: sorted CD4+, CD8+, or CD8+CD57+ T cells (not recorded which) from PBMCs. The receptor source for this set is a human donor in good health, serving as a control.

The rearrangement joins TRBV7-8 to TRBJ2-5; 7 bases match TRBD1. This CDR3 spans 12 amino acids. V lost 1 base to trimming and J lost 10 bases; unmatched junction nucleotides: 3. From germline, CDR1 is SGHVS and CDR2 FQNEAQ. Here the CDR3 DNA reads TGTGCCAGCAGCTTAGTCAGGGGGAACCAGTACTTC. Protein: CASSLVRGNQYF.

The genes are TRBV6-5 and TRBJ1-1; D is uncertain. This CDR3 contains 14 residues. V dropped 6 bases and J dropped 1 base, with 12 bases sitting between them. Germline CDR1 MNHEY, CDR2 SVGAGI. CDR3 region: CASSPSLRNTEAFF. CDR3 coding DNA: TGTGCCAGCAGCCCCAGCTTAAGGAACACTGAAGCTTTCTTT.

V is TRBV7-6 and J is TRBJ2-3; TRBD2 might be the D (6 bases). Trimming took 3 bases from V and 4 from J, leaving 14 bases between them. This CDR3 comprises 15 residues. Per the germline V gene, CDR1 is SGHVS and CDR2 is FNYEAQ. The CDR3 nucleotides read TGTGCCAGCAGCTTTCAGCGGCGGGGCGCAGATACGCAGTATTTT. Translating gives CASSFQRRGADTQYF.

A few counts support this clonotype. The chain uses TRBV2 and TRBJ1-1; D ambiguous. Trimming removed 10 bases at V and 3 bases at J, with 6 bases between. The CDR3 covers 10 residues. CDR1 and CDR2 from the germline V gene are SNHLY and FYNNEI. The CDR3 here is CATGYTEAFF. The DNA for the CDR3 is TGTGCCACGGGGTACACTGAAGCTTTCTTT. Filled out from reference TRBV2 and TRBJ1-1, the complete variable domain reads EPEVTQTPSHQVTQMGQEVILRCVPISNHLYFYWYRQILGQKVEFLVSFYNNEISEKSEIFDDQFSVERPDGSNFTLKIRSTKLEDSAMYFCATGYTEAFFGQGTRLTVV.

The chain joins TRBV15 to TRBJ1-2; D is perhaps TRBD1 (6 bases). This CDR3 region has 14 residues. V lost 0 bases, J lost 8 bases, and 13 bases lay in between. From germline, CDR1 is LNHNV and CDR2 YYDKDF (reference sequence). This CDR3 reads CATSRERGGGGYTF. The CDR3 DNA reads TGTGCCACCAGCAGAGAGCGGGGGGGGGGCGGCTACACCTTC.

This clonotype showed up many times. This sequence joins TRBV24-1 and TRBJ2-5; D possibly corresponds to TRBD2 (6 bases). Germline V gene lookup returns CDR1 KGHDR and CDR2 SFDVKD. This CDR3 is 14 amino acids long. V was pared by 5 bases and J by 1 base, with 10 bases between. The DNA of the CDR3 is TGTGCCACCAGTGTGAGCGGGCCCCAAGAGACCCAGTACTTC. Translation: CATSVSGPQETQYF.

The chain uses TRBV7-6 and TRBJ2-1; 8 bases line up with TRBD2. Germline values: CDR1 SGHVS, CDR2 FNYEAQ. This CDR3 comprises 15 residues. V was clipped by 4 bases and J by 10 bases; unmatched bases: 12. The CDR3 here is CASSSTSSLAGEQFF. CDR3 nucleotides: TGTGCCAGCAGCTCCACCAGCTCTCTAGCGGGCGAGCAGTTCTTC.

CDR3 amino acids: CASSYSGGMRTEAFF. CDR3 bases: TGTGCCAGCAGTTACTCCGGAGGGATGAGGACTGAAGCTTTCTTT. The V gene is TRBV6-5, the J gene TRBJ1-1, with D unclear. Trimming removed 0 bases at V and 5 bases at J, with 13 bases between. CDR3 size: 15 residues. Looked up from germline, CDR1 is MNHEY and CDR2 is SVGAGI.

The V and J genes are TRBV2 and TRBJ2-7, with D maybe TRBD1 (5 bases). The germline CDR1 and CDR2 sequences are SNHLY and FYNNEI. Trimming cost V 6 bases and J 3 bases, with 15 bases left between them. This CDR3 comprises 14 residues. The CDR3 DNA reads TGTGCCAGCAGCTTAGTCTGGGGCTTCTACGAGCAGTACTTC. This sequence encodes CASSLVWGFYEQYF.

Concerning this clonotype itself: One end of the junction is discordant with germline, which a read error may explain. The CDR3 DNA reads TGTGCTAGCAGCTCAGGGGGCGCCGGGACACTCGGCAATTCACCCCTCCACTTT. It codes for CASSSGGAGTLGNSPLHF. J is TRBJ1-6 and V is TRBV7-7; 8 nucleotides line up with TRBD1. CDR3 length equals 18 residues. CDR1 is SSHAT, CDR2 FNYEAQ, per germline (reference sequence). The variable domain in full, with the rest retrieved from reference TRBV7-7 and TRBJ1-6, is GAGVSQSPRYKVTKRGQDVTLRCDPISSHATLYWYQQALGQGPEFLTYFNYEAQPDKSGLPSDRFSAERPEGSISTLTIQRTEQRDSAMYRCASSSGGAGTLGNSPLHFGNGTRLTVT.

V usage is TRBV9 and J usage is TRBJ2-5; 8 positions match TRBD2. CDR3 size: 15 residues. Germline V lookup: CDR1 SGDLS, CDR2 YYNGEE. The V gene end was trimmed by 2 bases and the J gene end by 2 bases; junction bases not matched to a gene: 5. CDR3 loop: CASSVQSGGQETQYF. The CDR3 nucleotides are TGTGCCAGCAGCGTTCAGAGCGGGGGACAAGAGACCCAGTACTTC.

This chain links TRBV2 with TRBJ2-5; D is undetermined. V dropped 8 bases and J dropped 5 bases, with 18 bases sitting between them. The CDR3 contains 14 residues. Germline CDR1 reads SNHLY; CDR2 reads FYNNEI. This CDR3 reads CASSLVTQGETQYF. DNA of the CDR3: TGTGCCAGCTCCCTCGTAACTCAAGGGGAGACCCAGTACTTC.

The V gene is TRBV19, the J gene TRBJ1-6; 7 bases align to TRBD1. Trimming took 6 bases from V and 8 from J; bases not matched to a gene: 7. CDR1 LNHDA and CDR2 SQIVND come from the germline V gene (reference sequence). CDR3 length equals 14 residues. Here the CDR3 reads CASRPTGLHSPLHF. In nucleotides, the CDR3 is TGTGCCAGTAGACCGACAGGGCTGCATTCACCCCTCCACTTT.

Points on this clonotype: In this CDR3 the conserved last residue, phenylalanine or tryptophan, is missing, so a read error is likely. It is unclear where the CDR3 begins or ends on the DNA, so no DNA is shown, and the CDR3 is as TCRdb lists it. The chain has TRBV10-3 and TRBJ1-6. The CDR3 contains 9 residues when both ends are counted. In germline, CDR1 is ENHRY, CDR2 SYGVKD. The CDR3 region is CAISPPSTS.

For the CDR3, the DNA is TGTGCCAGCAGCTTAGCCCCGGGACAGGGGGGACCAAAGGTTCAGTACTTC. As protein: CASSLAPGQGGPKVQYF. The chain is built from TRBV7-2 and TRBJ2-4, with 11 bases fitting TRBD1. With V trimmed by 0 bases and J by 11 bases, 12 bases remained unmatched. This CDR3 is built from 17 residues. Germline V gene data show CDR1 as SGHTA and CDR2 as FQGNSA.

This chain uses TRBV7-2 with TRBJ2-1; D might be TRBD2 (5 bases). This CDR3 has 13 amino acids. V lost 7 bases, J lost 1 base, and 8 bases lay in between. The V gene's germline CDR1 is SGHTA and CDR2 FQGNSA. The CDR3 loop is CASKLGSYNEQFF. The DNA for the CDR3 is TGTGCCAGCAAACTAGGATCCTACAATGAGCAGTTCTTC.

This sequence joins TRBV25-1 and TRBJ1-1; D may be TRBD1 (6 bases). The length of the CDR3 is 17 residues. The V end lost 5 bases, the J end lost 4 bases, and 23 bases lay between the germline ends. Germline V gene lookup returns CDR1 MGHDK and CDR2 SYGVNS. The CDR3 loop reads CASSLSTPPGAVTEAFF. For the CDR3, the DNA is TGTGCCAGCAGTTTATCGACCCCCCCGGGGGCGGTCACTGAAGCTTTCTTT. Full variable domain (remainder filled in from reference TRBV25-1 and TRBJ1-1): EADIYQTPRYLVIGTGKKITLECSQTMGHDKMYWYQQDPGMELHLIHYSYGVNSTEKGDLSSESTVSRIRTEHFPLTLESARPSHTSQYLCASSLSTPPGAVTEAFFGQGTRLTVV.

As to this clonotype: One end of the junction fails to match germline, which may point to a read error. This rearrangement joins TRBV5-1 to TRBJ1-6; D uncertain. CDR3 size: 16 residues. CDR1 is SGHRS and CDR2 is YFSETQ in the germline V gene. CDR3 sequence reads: CASSLLGSGENSPLHF. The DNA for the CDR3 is TGTGCCAGCAGCTTGCTAGGTTCAGGCGAGAATTCACCCCTCCACTTT. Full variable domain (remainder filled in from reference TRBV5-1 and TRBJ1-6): KAGVTQTPRYLIKTRGQQVTLSCSPISGHRSVSWYQQTPGQGLQFLFEYFSETQRNKGNFPGRFSGRQFSNSRSEMNVSTLELGDSALYLCASSLLGSGENSPLHFGNGTRLTVT.

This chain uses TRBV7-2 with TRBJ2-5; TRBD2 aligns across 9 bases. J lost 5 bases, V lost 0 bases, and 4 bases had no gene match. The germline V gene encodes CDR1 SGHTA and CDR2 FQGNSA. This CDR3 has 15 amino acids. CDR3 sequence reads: CASSLAGTSWETQYF. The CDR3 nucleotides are TGTGCCAGCAGCTTAGCCGGGACTAGCTGGGAGACCCAGTACTTC.

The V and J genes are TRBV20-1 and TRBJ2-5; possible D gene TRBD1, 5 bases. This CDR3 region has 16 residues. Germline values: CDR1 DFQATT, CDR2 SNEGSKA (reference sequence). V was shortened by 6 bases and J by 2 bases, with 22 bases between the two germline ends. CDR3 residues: CSAHPEDSSSQETQYF. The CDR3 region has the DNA TGCAGTGCCCATCCTGAAGACAGCAGCTCACAAGAGACCCAGTACTTC.

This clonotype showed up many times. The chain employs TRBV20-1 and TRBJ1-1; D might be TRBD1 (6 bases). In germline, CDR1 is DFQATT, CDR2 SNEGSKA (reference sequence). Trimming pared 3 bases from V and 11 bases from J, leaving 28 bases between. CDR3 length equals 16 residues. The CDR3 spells CSARTGGPERKDGAFF. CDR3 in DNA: TGCAGTGCTAGGACCGGGGGCCCCGAACGAAAGGACGGCGCTTTCTTT.

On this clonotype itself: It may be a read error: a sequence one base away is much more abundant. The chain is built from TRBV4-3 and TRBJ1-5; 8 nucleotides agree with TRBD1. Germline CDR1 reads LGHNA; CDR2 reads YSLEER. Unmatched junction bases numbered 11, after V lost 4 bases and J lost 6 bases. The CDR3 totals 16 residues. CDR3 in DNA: TGCGCCAGCAGCCGAGCCCCGGACAGGGTGAGTCAGCCCCAGCATTTT. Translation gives CASSRAPDRVSQPQHF.

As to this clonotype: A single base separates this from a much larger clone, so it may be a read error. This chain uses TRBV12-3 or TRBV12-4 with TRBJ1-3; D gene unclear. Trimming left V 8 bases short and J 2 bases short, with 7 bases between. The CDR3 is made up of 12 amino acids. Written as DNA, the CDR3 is TGTGCCAGCGGTTGGACTGGAAACACCATATATTTT. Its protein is CASGWTGNTIYF.

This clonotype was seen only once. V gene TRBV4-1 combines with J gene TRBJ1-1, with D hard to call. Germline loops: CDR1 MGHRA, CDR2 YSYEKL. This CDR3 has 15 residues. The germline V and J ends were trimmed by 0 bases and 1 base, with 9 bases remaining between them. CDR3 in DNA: TGCGCCAGCAGCCAAGAGGAGACCCAGAACACTGAAGCTTTCTTT. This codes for CASSQEETQNTEAFF.